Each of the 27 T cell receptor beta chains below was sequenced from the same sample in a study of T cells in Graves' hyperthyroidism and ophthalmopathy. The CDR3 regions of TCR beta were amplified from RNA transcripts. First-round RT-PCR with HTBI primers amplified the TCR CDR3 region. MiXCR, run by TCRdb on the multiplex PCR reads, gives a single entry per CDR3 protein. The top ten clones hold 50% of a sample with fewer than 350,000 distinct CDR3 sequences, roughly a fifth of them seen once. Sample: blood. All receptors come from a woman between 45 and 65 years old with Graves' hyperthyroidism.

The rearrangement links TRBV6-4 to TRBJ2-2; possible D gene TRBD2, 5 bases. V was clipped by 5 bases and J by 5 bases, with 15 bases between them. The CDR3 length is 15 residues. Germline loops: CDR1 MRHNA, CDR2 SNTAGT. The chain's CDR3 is CASSLEAKGTGELFF. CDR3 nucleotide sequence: TGTGCCAGCAGTTTGGAGGCTAAAGGGACCGGGGAGCTGTTTTTT.

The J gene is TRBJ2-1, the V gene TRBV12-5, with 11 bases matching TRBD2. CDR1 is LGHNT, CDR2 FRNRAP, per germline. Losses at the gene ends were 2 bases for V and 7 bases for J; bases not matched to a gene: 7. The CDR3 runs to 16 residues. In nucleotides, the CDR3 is TGTGCTAGTGGTTTGCCCACTAGCGGGAGCGGGAATGAGCAGTTCTTC. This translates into CASGLPTSGSGNEQFF. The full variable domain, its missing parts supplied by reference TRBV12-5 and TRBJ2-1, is DARVTQTPRHKVTEMGQEVTMRCQPILGHNTVFWYRQTMMQGLELLAYFRNRAPLDDSGMPKDRFSAEMPDATLATLKIQPSEPRDSAVYFCASGLPTSGSGNEQFFGPGTRLTVL.

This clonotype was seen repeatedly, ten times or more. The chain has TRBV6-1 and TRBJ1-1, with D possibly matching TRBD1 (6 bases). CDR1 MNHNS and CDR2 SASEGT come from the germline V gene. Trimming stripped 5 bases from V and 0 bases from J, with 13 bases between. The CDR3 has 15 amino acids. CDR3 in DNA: TGTGCCAGCAGTTTCCGGGACACCATGAACACTGAAGCTTTCTTT. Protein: CASSFRDTMNTEAFF.

The DNA for the CDR3 is TGTGCCAGCACCCCGACAGGTGCAACTAATGAAAAACTGTTTTTT. Translation: CASTPTGATNEKLFF. The chain uses TRBV7-9 and TRBJ1-4; weak D call: TRBD1 (6 bases). V dropped 7 bases and J dropped 0 bases, with 12 bases sitting between them. The CDR3 has 15 amino acids. Germline V gene lookup returns CDR1 SEHNR and CDR2 FQNEAQ (reference sequence).

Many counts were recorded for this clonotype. The CDR3 DNA reads TGCGCCAGCAGTAACGCCGGGACTGCCCCTGGCGGCTACACCTTC. Translating gives CASSNAGTAPGGYTF. The chain has TRBV5-1 and TRBJ1-2; D possibly corresponds to TRBD1 (5 bases). V lost 5 bases to trimming and J lost 8 bases, with 22 bases between them. CDR1 is SGHRS, CDR2 YFSETQ, per germline. The CDR3 is made up of 15 amino acids. Full variable domain (outside the CDR3, taken from reference TRBV5-1 and TRBJ1-2): KAGVTQTPRYLIKTRGQQVTLSCSPISGHRSVSWYQQTPGQGLQFLFEYFSETQRNKGNFPGRFSGRQFSNSRSEMNVSTLELGDSALYLCASSNAGTAPGGYTFGSGTRLTVV.

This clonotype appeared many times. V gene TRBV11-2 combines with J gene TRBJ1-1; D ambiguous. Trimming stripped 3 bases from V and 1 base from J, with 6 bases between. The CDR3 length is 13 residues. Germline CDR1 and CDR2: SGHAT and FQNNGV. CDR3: CASSFGWNTEAFF. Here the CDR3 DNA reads TGTGCCAGCAGCTTCGGGTGGAACACTGAAGCTTTCTTT.

The CDR3 reads CATSDGNSPLHF. The CDR3 bases are TGTGCCACCAGTGACGGCAATTCACCCCTCCACTTT. The V call is TRBV24-1, the J call TRBJ1-6; no clear D gene. Between the trimmed V and J ends, which lost 4 bases and 7 bases, there was a span of 4 bases. The CDR3 length is 12 residues. CDR1 is KGHDR and CDR2 is SFDVKD in the germline V gene.

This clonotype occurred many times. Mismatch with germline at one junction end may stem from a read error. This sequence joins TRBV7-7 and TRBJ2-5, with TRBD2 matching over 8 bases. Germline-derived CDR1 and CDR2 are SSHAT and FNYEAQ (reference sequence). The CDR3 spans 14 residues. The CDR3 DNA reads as TGTGCTAGCAGCCCAGGGACTAGTTCGGAGACCCAGTACTTC. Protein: CASSPGTSSETQYF.

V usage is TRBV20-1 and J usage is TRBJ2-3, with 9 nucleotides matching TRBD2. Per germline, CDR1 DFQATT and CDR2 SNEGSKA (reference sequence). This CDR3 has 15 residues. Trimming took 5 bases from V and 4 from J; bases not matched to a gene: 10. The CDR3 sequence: CSAGGASGKADTQYF. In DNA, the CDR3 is TGCAGTGCTGGGGGGGCTAGCGGGAAGGCAGATACGCAGTATTTT.

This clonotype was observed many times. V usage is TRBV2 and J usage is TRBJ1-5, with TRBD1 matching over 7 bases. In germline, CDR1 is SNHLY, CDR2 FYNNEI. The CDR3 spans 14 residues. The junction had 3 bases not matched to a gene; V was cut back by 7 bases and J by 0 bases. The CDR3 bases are TGTGCCAGCAAGAACAGGGGTAGCAATCAGCCCCAGCATTTT. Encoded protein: CASKNRGSNQPQHF.

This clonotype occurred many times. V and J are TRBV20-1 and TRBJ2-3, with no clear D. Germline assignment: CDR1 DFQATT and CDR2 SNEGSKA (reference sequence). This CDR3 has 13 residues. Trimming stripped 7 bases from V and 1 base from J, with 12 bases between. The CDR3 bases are TGCAGTGGGGCCGAGGTGCGCACAGATACGCAGTATTTT. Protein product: CSGAEVRTDTQYF.

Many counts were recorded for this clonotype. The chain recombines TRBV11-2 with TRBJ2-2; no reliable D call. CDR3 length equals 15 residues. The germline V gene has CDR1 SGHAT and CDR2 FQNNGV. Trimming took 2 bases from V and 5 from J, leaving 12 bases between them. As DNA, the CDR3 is TGTGCCAGCAGCTTAACGACGTTGGGGACCGGGGAGCTGTTTTTT. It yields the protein CASSLTTLGTGELFF.

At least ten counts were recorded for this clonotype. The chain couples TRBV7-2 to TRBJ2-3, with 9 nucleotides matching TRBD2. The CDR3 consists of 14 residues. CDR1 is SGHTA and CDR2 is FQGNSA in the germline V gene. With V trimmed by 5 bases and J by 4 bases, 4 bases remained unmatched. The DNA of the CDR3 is TGTGCCAGCAGCCCTCGACTAGCGGCAGATACGCAGTATTTT. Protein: CASSPRLAADTQYF.

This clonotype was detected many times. DNA for the CDR3: TGCGCCAGCAGCTTTAGGATGGATTCTAACTATGGCTACACCTTC. Translating gives CASSFRMDSNYGYTF. This chain uses TRBV5-1 with TRBJ1-2; no definite D call. The length of the CDR3 is 15 residues. CDR1 and CDR2 (germline): SGHRS, YFSETQ. V was cut by 2 bases and J by 0 bases, with 11 bases left in between. Full variable domain (rest looked up from reference TRBV5-1 and TRBJ1-2): KAGVTQTPRYLIKTRGQQVTLSCSPISGHRSVSWYQQTPGQGLQFLFEYFSETQRNKGNFPGRFSGRQFSNSRSEMNVSTLELGDSALYLCASSFRMDSNYGYTFGSGTRLTVV.

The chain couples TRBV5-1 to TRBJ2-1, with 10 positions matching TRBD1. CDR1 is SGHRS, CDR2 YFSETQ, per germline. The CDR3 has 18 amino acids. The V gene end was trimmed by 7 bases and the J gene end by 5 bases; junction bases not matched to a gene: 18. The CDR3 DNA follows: TGCGCCAGCGGCTCCCATCCTGACAGGGGGCGGATGAACAATGAGCAGTTCTTC. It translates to CASGSHPDRGRMNNEQFF. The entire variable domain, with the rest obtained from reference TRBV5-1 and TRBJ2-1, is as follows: KAGVTQTPRYLIKTRGQQVTLSCSPISGHRSVSWYQQTPGQGLQFLFEYFSETQRNKGNFPGRFSGRQFSNSRSEMNVSTLELGDSALYLCASGSHPDRGRMNNEQFFGPGTRLTVL.

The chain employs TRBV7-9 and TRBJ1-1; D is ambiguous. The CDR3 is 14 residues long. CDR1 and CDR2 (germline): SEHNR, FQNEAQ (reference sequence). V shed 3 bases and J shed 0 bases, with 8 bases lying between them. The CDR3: CASSFFSMNTEAFF. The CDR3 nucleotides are TGTGCCAGCAGCTTCTTTTCGATGAACACTGAAGCTTTCTTT. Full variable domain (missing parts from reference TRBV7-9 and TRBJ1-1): DTGVSQNPRHKITKRGQNVTFRCDPISEHNRLYWYRQTLGQGPEFLTYFQNEAQLEKSRLLSDRFSAERPKGSFSTLEIQRTEQGDSAMYLCASSFFSMNTEAFFGQGTRLTVV.

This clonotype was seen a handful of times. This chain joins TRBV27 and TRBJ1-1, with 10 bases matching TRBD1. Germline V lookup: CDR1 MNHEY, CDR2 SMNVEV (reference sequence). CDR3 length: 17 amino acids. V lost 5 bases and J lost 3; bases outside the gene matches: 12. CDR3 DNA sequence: TGTGCCAGCAGTCCAAGGGACAGGGGAGTGGGGGACACTGAAGCTTTCTTT. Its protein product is CASSPRDRGVGDTEAFF.

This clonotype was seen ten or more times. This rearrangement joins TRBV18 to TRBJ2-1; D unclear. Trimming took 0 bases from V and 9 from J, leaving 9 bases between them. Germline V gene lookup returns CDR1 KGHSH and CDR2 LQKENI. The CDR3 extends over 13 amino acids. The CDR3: CASSPPVRSEQFF. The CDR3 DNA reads TGTGCCAGCTCACCACCGGTGCGTAGTGAGCAGTTCTTC.

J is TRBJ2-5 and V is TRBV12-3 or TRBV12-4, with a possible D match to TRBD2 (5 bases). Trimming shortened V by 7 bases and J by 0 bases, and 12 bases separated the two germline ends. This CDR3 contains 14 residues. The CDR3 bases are TGTGCCAGCACCCGCGGAGGCTACCAAGAGACCCAGTACTTC. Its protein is CASTRGGYQETQYF.

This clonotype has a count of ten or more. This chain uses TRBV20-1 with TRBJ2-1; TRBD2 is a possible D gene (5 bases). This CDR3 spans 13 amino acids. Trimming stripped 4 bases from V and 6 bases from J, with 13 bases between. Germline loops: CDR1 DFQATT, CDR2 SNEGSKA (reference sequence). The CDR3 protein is CSAIATSGNEQFF. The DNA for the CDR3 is TGCAGTGCTATTGCCACCAGCGGCAATGAGCAGTTCTTC.

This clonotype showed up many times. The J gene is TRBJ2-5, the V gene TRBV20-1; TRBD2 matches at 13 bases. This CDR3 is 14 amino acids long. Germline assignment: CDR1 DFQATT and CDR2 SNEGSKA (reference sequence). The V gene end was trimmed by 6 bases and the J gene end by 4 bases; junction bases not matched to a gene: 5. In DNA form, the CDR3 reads TGCAGTGCCCAACTAGCGGGAGGGCCAGAGACCCAGTACTTC. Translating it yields CSAQLAGGPETQYF.

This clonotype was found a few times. In DNA, the CDR3 is TGTGCCAGCAGCCAACTCCCGGGACAGGGACCCAGCTCTGGGGCCAACGTCCTGACTTTC. Protein sequence: CASSQLPGQGPSSGANVLTF. The J gene is TRBJ2-6, the V gene TRBV3-1; 9 nucleotides align to TRBD1. V was pared by 2 bases and J by 0 bases, with 11 bases of the junction left unmatched. The CDR3 is 20 residues long. CDR1 and CDR2 from the germline V gene are LGHDT and YNNKEL (reference sequence). The full variable domain, with the rest looked up from reference TRBV3-1 and TRBJ2-6, is DTAVSQTPKYLVTQMGNDKSIKCEQNLGHDTMYWYKQDSKKFLKIMFSYNNKELIINETVPNRFSPKSPDKAHLNLHINSLELGDSAVYFCASSQLPGQGPSSGANVLTFGAGSRLTVL.

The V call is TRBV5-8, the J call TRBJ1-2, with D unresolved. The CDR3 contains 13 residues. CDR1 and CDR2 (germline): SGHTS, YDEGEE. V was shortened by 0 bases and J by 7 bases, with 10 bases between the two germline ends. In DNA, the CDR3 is TGTGCCAGCAGCTTGGGGACTCGAGGTGGCTACACCTTC. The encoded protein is CASSLGTRGGYTF.

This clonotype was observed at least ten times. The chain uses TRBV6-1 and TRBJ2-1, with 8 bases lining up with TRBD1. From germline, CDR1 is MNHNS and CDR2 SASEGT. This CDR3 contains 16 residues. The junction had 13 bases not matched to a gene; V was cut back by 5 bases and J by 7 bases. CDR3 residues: CASSLFPGQVQNEQFF. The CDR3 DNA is TGTGCCAGCAGTCTCTTCCCGGGACAGGTTCAAAATGAGCAGTTCTTC.

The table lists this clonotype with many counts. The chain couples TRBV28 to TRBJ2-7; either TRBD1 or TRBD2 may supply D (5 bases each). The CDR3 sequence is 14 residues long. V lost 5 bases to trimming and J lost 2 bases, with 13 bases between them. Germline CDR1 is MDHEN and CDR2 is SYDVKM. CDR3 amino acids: CASSLGTATYEQYF. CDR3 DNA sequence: TGTGCCAGCAGTCTGGGGACCGCTACCTACGAGCAGTACTTC.

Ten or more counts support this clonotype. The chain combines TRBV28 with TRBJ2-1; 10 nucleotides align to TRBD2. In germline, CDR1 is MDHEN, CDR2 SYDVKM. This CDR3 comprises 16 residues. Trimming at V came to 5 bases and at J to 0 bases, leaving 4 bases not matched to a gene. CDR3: CASSPASGSSYNEQFF. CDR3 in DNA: TGTGCCAGCAGTCCTGCTAGCGGGAGCTCCTACAATGAGCAGTTCTTC. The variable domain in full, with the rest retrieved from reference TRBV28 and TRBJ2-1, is DVKVTQSSRYLVKRTGEKVFLECVQDMDHENMFWYRQDPGLGLRLIYFSYDVKMKEKGDIPEGYSVSREKKERFSLILESASTNQTSMYLCASSPASGSSYNEQFFGPGTRLTVL.

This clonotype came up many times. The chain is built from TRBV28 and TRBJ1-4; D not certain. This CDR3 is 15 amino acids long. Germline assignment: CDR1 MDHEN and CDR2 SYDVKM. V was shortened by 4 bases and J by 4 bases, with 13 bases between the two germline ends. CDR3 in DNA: TGTGCCAGCAGTTCACTCGATGTGGGTAATGAAAAACTGTTTTTT. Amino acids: CASSSLDVGNEKLFF.